Listed here are 14 T cell receptor beta chains from one sample, sequenced in a study of CD8 T cells in ankylosing spondylitis. TCRdb reprocessed the 5' RACE reads via MiXCR and lists one record per CDR3 protein. The sample holds over 700,000 distinct CDR3 sequences; around a fifth are singletons and the top ten take 15% to 20%. Findings and limits, study-wide: Seemingly characteristic of ankylosing spondylitis blood was a TCR beta motif consisting of under ten highly homologous variants.

Antigens of these TCRs are unknown. Sequenced material: blood, either unsorted or a sorted T cell fraction (not recorded which). Every receptor here comes from a male donor with ankylosing spondylitis.

At least ten counts were recorded for this clonotype. The chain carries TRBV3-1 and TRBJ2-7; D gene uncertain. The CDR3 consists of 11 residues. Germline V gene data show CDR1 as LGHDT and CDR2 as YNNKEL (reference sequence). V shed 2 bases and J shed 1 base, with 0 bases lying between them. As DNA, the CDR3 is TGTGCCAGCAGCCAATCCTACGAGCAGTACTTC. Protein: CASSQSYEQYF.

There are a few counts of this clonotype. V usage is TRBV4-1 and J usage is TRBJ2-7; maybe TRBD1 (6 bases). The CDR3 is 15 amino acids. V was cut by 5 bases and J by 6 bases, with 20 bases left in between. The germline gives CDR1 MGHRA, CDR2 YSYEKL. CDR3 nucleotides: TGCGCCAGCAGCGACCGACAGGATAACGGTCTCGAGCAGTACTTC. Translating it yields CASSDRQDNGLEQYF.

The chain carries TRBV19 and TRBJ2-3, with no clear D. CDR3 length: 11 amino acids. Per the germline V gene, CDR1 is LNHDA and CDR2 is SQIVND (reference sequence). V was shortened by 8 bases and J by 6 bases, with 9 bases between the two germline ends. As DNA, the CDR3 is TGTGCCAGTCGCCTAGGGGATACGCAGTATTTT. It yields the protein CASRLGDTQYF.

The genes are TRBV5-1 and TRBJ1-3, with unresolved D. CDR1 SGHRS and CDR2 YFSETQ come from the germline V gene. CDR3 length: 18 residues. The germline V and J ends were trimmed by 1 base and 2 bases, with 19 bases remaining between them. The CDR3 region is CASSLTVSALPTGNTIYF. DNA for the CDR3: TGCGCCAGCAGCTTGACAGTGTCGGCACTTCCAACTGGAAACACCATATATTTT.

The rearrangement uses TRBV7-2 and TRBJ1-1, with D tentatively TRBD1 (6 bases). The V and J ends lost 5 bases and 1 base respectively, with 14 bases between them. CDR3 length: 15 amino acids. Germline-derived CDR1 and CDR2 are SGHTA and FQGNSA. The chain's CDR3 is CASSRLGHWNTEAFF. Here the CDR3 DNA reads TGTGCCAGCAGCCGACTGGGACACTGGAACACTGAAGCTTTCTTT.

This rearrangement joins TRBV2 to TRBJ1-4; unclear D gene. The CDR3 extends over 15 amino acids. Looked up from germline, CDR1 is SNHLY and CDR2 is FYNNEI. V lost 5 bases to trimming and J lost 3 bases, with 13 bases between them. The DNA for the CDR3 is TGTGCCAGCAGTTACTGGAGATGGGCTAATGAAAAACTGTTTTTT. Amino acid sequence: CASSYWRWANEKLFF.

The V gene is TRBV9, the J gene TRBJ2-1; 9 nucleotides agree with TRBD1. Looked up from germline, CDR1 is SGDLS and CDR2 is YYNGEE. The CDR3 sequence is 15 residues long. The junction had 8 bases not matched to a gene; V was cut back by 3 bases and J by 7 bases. CDR3 region: CASSATGGRGNEQFF. Written as DNA, the CDR3 is TGTGCCAGCAGCGCTACAGGGGGCAGGGGGAATGAGCAGTTCTTC.

Ten or more counts support this clonotype. The CDR3 DNA reads TGTGCCAGCAGCTCCAGACTAGCGAATGAGCAGTTCTTC. Its protein is CASSSRLANEQFF. The genes are TRBV7-6 and TRBJ2-1; 8 nucleotides match TRBD2. CDR1 is SGHVS and CDR2 is FNYEAQ in the germline V gene. The CDR3 totals 13 residues. V shed 4 bases, J shed 7 bases, and the junction held 3 bases outside the gene matches.

The chain joins TRBV7-2 to TRBJ1-1; D gene unclear. This CDR3 contains 14 residues. CDR1 SGHTA and CDR2 FQGNSA come from the germline V gene. V was cut by 1 base and J by 6 bases, with 12 bases left in between. CDR3 sequence reads: CASSLGTPGAEAFF. CDR3 DNA: TGTGCCAGCAGCTTAGGGACCCCTGGCGCTGAAGCTTTCTTT.

The chain carries TRBV5-1 and TRBJ2-1; D uncertain. There are 12 residues in the CDR3. Germline values: CDR1 SGHRS, CDR2 YFSETQ. V was clipped by 2 bases and J by 9 bases, with 9 bases between them. In nucleotides, the CDR3 is TGCGCCAGCAGCTTCGCAGATACTGAGCAGTTCTTC. Its translation is CASSFADTEQFF.

This clonotype was counted between two and nine times. This chain joins TRBV7-9 and TRBJ1-1, with a weak D call TRBD1 (5 bases). The germline gives CDR1 SEHNR, CDR2 FQNEAQ (reference sequence). The V and J ends lost 5 bases and 4 bases respectively, with 20 bases between them. This CDR3 spans 16 amino acids. CDR3 bases: TGTGCCAGCAGCCCCTGGACCCAAATTGGGGGCACTGAAGCTTTCTTT. Residues: CASSPWTQIGGTEAFF.

The chain has TRBV4-1 and TRBJ2-1; D not certain. Germline V gene sequence: CDR1 MGHRA, CDR2 YSYEKL. This CDR3 contains 15 residues. V dropped 4 bases and J dropped 7 bases, with 17 bases sitting between them. The CDR3 loop reads CASSPTSAKLNEQFF. In DNA, the CDR3 is TGCGCCAGCAGCCCTACCAGCGCCAAGCTTAATGAGCAGTTCTTC.

V and J are TRBV19 and TRBJ1-2, with 8 bases fitting TRBD1. The CDR3 is 14 residues long. The V gene end was trimmed by 7 bases and the J gene end by 8 bases; junction bases not matched to a gene: 12. Per the germline V gene, CDR1 is LNHDA and CDR2 is SQIVND (reference sequence). CDR3 bases: TGTGCCAGTACCGGGGGACAGGCGATAAGGGGCTACACCTTC. This sequence encodes CASTGGQAIRGYTF.

This clonotype appeared a few times. The chain combines TRBV7-2 with TRBJ2-5; perhaps TRBD2 as D (6 bases). Germline loops: CDR1 SGHTA, CDR2 FQGNSA. This CDR3 has 15 amino acids. V lost 5 bases to trimming and J lost 3 bases, with 16 bases between them. The CDR3 DNA reads as TGTGCCAGCAGCGCGACCGGGACTCCAAAAGAGACCCAGTACTTC. Its protein is CASSATGTPKETQYF.